This is a list of T cell receptor beta chains from one sample in a study of blood T cell repertoires in COVID-19. This table comes from immunoSEQ multiplex PCR, and its TCRdb copy is limited to in-frame clones, with some not included. Among around 480,000 clones, approximately 88% were seen once, and the ten largest hold 10% to 15%. The specimen was peripheral blood. The receptors here all came from a woman aged 50 to 60 with COVID-19, enrolled during active disease. Both conserved end residues are part of each CDR3. D genes are given only for firm matches. The listing skips clone size in some rows; elsewhere it reads once, few, many or a size class.

V: TRBV7-8; D: NA; J: TRBJ1-1; size: NA; DNA: TGTGCCAGCAGCGCGACATCCATGAACACTGAAGCTTTCTTT; CDR3: CASSATSMNTEAFF
V: TRBV3-1/TRBV3-2; D: NA; J: TRBJ1-2; size: NA; DNA: TGTGCCAGCAGCCAAGAGGGTCCCCGGAGGTACGGCTACACCTTC; CDR3: CASSQEGPRRYGYTF
V: TRBV12-3/TRBV12-4; D: TRBD1; J: TRBJ1-1; size: NA; DNA: TGTGCCAGCAGTTTGGGACAGGACACTGAAGCTTTCTTT; CDR3: CASSLGQDTEAFF
V: TRBV28; D: NA; J: TRBJ1-4; size: NA; DNA: TGTGCCAGCAGTTTTGATAGGGGGACTGAAAAACTGTTTTTT; CDR3: CASSFDRGTEKLFF
V: TRBV9; D: NA; J: TRBJ1-2; size: once; DNA: TGTGCCAGCAGCGTAGATGGGGGCCCTGGCTACACCTTC; CDR3: CASSVDGGPGYTF
V: TRBV5-6; D: TRBD1; J: TRBJ1-5; size: NA; DNA: TGTGCCAGCAGCTTGGACAGGGGAAGCAATCAGCCCCAGCATTTT; CDR3: CASSLDRGSNQPQHF
V: TRBV7-2; D: NA; J: TRBJ1-1; size: NA; DNA: TGTGCCAGCACCCAGGGGTGGAACACTGAAGCTTTCTTT; CDR3: CASTQGWNTEAFF
V: TRBV5-1; D: NA; J: TRBJ2-7; size: NA; DNA: TGCGCCAGCAGCCCAAATGCGCCCGACGAGCAGTACTTC; CDR3: CASSPNAPDEQYF
V: TRBV5-1; D: NA; J: TRBJ2-1; size: NA; DNA: TGCGCCAGCAGCTTGGGACCTCAGGGGAATGAGCAGTTCTTC; CDR3: CASSLGPQGNEQFF
V: TRBV30; D: TRBD2; J: TRBJ2-7; size: NA; DNA: TGTGCCTGGACCTGGGGAGGGACCATATCCTACGAGCAGTACTTC; CDR3: CAWTWGGTISYEQYF
V: TRBV6-1; D: NA; J: TRBJ1-2; size: NA; DNA: TGTGCCAGCACTACAGGGCGATACACCAGCGGCTACACCTTC; CDR3: CASTTGRYTSGYTF
V: TRBV7-8; D: NA; J: TRBJ2-3; size: NA; DNA: TGTGCCAGCAGCAATCTGGGACTTACGCAGTATTTT; CDR3: CASSNLGLTQYF
V: TRBV20-1; D: TRBD1; J: TRBJ1-6; size: NA; DNA: TGCAGTGCTAGTAACAGGGGGAACTCACCCCTCCACTTT; CDR3: CSASNRGNSPLHF
V: TRBV19; D: NA; J: TRBJ1-4; size: once; DNA: TGTGCCAGTAGTATTTGGGCGGGGATTAATGAAAAACTGTTTTTT; CDR3: CASSIWAGINEKLFF
V: TRBV5-6; D: TRBD1; J: TRBJ1-1; size: NA; DNA: TGTGCCAGCAGTCAAGGACAGGGAAAGGCTTTCTTT; CDR3: CASSQGQGKAFF
V: TRBV9; D: NA; J: TRBJ2-1; size: NA; DNA: TGTGCCTCAGGGTCTCAGGGCGATGAGCAGTTCTTC; CDR3: CASGSQGDEQFF
V: TRBV5-1; D: NA; J: TRBJ1-1; size: once; DNA: TGCGCCAGCAGCTTGGAAGGTACGGGGGCTGAAGCTTTCTTT; CDR3: CASSLEGTGAEAFF
V: TRBV6-5; D: NA; J: TRBJ1-2; size: NA; DNA: TGTGCCAGCAGCACAGGGAAAAGGAGCTACACCTTC; CDR3: CASSTGKRSYTF
V: TRBV4-1; D: TRBD1; J: TRBJ1-2; size: few; DNA: TGCGCCAGCAGCCAAATGCCGGGACAGGGGGACCACTATGGCTACACCTTC; CDR3: CASSQMPGQGDHYGYTF
V: TRBV6-6; D: NA; J: TRBJ1-2; size: NA; DNA: TGTGCCAGCAGTTACGGTCTGGGGCCCCAAGAGGGCTACACCTTC; CDR3: CASSYGLGPQEGYTF
V: TRBV5-4; D: NA; J: TRBJ1-1; size: NA; DNA: TGTGCCAGCAGGTACTCCTACGGGAAGAACACTGAAGCTTTCTTT; CDR3: CASRYSYGKNTEAFF
V: TRBV7-3; D: TRBD1; J: TRBJ2-7; size: NA; DNA: TGTGCCAGCAGCTCCGCGGGACAGGGCATTTGGTACGAGCAGTACTTC; CDR3: CASSSAGQGIWYEQYF
V: TRBV4-1; D: NA; J: TRBJ1-2; size: NA; DNA: TGCGCCAGCAGCCGCGGCTTCTCAAGTTTATATGGCTACACCTTC; CDR3: CASSRGFSSLYGYTF
V: TRBV6-5; D: NA; J: TRBJ2-7; size: once; DNA: TGTGCCAGCAGCCCGAGTCGGGGGTCTTACGAGCAGTACTTC; CDR3: CASSPSRGSYEQYF
V: TRBV29-1; D: NA; J: TRBJ1-2; size: NA; DNA: TGCAGCGTTGAAGGACGACTCACGGTGCAAGATGGCTACACCTTC; CDR3: CSVEGRLTVQDGYTF
V: TRBV13; D: NA; J: TRBJ2-2; size: NA; DNA: TGTGCCAGCAGCCCAGGAGCCGGGACTCTTAACACCGGGGAGCTGTTTTTT; CDR3: CASSPGAGTLNTGELFF
V: TRBV18; D: NA; J: TRBJ2-4; size: NA; DNA: TGTGCCAGCTCCCCCTTCACTCCCGGGACCAAAAACATTCAGTACTTC; CDR3: CASSPFTPGTKNIQYF
V: TRBV7-2; D: TRBD2; J: TRBJ2-3; size: NA; DNA: TGTGCCAGCAGCTTAGAGGTGTTCCAGCGGGGGGCCCTCACAGATACGCAGTATTTT; CDR3: CASSLEVFQRGALTDTQYF